This is a list of T cell receptor beta chains from one sample in a study of blood T cell repertoires in COVID-19. Clones were read by immunoSEQ multiplex PCR, and TCRdb kept only the in-frame ones, dropping some. The table lists tens of thousands of clones, more than 75% of them singletons. The material sequenced was peripheral blood. The origin of the receptors is a man in his fifties with acute or convalescent COVID-19. The CDR3 runs from the conserved cysteine through the conserved F or W. A D gene is named only where the DNA matches it firmly. Expanded clones get a size class; other rows say once, few or many, or leave the size out.

.,.,TRBJ1-6,TRBV6-5,CATREGFSYNSPLHF,TGTGCCACCCGGGAGGGATTTTCCTATAATTCACCCCTCCACTTT
TRBD1,.,TRBJ2-7,TRBV18,CASSPGTGNYEQYF,TGTGCCAGCTCACCCGGGACAGGGAATTACGAGCAGTACTTC
TRBD1,.,TRBJ2-7,TRBV2,CASRDSQYSYEQYF,TGTGCCAGTCGGGACAGTCAGTACTCCTACGAGCAGTACTTC
TRBD1,.,TRBJ2-5,TRBV3-1/TRBV3-2,CASSPYGQGETQYF,TGTGCCAGCAGCCCATACGGACAGGGGGAGACCCAGTACTTC
.,.,TRBJ1-2,TRBV28,CASSLGQGYGYTF,TGTGCCAGCAGTTTAGGTCAGGGCTATGGCTACACCTTC
TRBD1,.,TRBJ1-4,TRBV3-1/TRBV3-2,CASSQDPAGGRVATNEKLFF,TGTGCCAGCAGCCAAGATCCGGCAGGGGGGAGAGTCGCAACTAATGAAAAACTGTTTTTT
.,.,TRBJ1-2,TRBV27,CASRKGTQAHGYTF,TGTGCCAGCCGGAAAGGGACTCAGGCTCATGGCTACACCTTC
TRBD1,.,TRBJ1-2,TRBV4-3,CASSHGQGDSYTF,TGCGCCAGCAGCCATGGACAGGGTGATAGTTACACCTTC
TRBD2,.,TRBJ2-1,TRBV2,CASPSGRLHNEQFF,TGTGCCAGCCCGAGCGGGAGGCTCCACAATGAGCAGTTCTTC
TRBD1,.,TRBJ1-4,TRBV7-8,CATMWVNRGDEKLFF,TGTGCCACCATGTGGGTGAACAGGGGTGATGAAAAACTGTTTTTT
.,.,TRBJ1-6,TRBV15,CATSRGQFNSPLHF,TGTGCCACCAGCAGGGGACAATTTAATTCACCCCTCCACTTT
.,.,TRBJ2-2,TRBV14,CASSQNRVGELFF,TGTGCCAGCAGCCAAAACAGGGTCGGGGAGCTGTTTTTT
TRBD1,.,TRBJ1-6,TRBV14,CASSHGQGVQSPLHF,TGTGCCAGCAGCCACGGACAGGGGGTGCAATCACCCCTCCACTTT
TRBD2,.,TRBJ2-2,TRBV27,CASRPLSGRTIGELFF,TGTGCCAGCAGACCTTTGAGCGGGAGAACGATCGGGGAGCTGTTTTTT
.,.,TRBJ2-5,TRBV4-1,CASSLQGLQETQYF,TGCGCCAGCAGCCTTCAGGGGCTCCAAGAGACCCAGTACTTC
.,.,TRBJ1-6,TRBV28,CASSSTGTSPLHF,TGTGCCAGCAGCTCCACCGGTACTTCACCCCTCCACTTT
TRBD1,.,TRBJ1-1,TRBV7-3,CASSPRQGTEAFF,TGTGCCAGCAGCCCCAGACAGGGGACTGAAGCTTTCTTT
.,.,TRBJ1-2,TRBV29-1,CSVGRHGSSVYGYTF,TGCAGCGTTGGCCGGCACGGGTCCTCGGTCTATGGCTACACCTTC
TRBD1,.,TRBJ2-3,TRBV2,CASSLRDSSTDTQYF,TGTGCCAGCAGTCTCCGGGACAGTAGCACAGATACGCAGTATTTT
TRBD1,once,TRBJ1-1,TRBV18,CASSPIGTVNTEAFF,TGTGCCAGCTCACCAATCGGGACAGTCAACACTGAAGCTTTCTTT
.,.,TRBJ1-6,TRBV13,CASSLALSYNSPLHF,TGTGCCAGCAGCTTAGCCCTCTCCTATAATTCACCCCTCCACTTT
TRBD1,.,TRBJ2-3,TRBV11-3,CASSPGTANADTQYF,TGTGCCAGCAGCCCAGGGACAGCTAATGCAGATACGCAGTATTTT
TRBD1,.,TRBJ1-1,TRBV7-2,CASSTRQGDTEAFF,TGTGCCAGCAGCACCCGACAGGGTGACACTGAAGCTTTCTTT
TRBD2,few,TRBJ2-7,TRBV9,CASSVGAGGLAVYEQYF,TGTGCCAGCAGCGTAGGAGCGGGGGGACTAGCGGTATACGAGCAGTACTTC
.,few,TRBJ1-5,TRBV10-3,CAISSGGHRQPQHF,TGTGCCATCAGTTCGGGAGGGCATAGGCAGCCCCAGCATTTT
.,.,TRBJ1-1,TRBV11-2,CASSSRQENTEAFF,TGTGCCAGCAGCTCCAGACAGGAGAACACTGAAGCTTTCTTT
.,.,TRBJ1-3,TRBV9,CASSVAGRETGNTIYF,TGTGCCAGCAGCGTAGCTGGCAGGGAAACTGGAAACACCATATATTTT
TRBD2,.,TRBJ2-2,TRBV3-1/TRBV3-2,CASSRGTSGTSGELFF,TGTGCCAGCAGCCGCGGGACTAGCGGGACATCCGGGGAGCTGTTTTTT
TRBD1,.,TRBJ1-2,TRBV3-1/TRBV3-2,CASSQVGQGNYGYTF,TGTGCCAGCAGCCAAGTGGGACAGGGGAACTATGGCTACACCTTC